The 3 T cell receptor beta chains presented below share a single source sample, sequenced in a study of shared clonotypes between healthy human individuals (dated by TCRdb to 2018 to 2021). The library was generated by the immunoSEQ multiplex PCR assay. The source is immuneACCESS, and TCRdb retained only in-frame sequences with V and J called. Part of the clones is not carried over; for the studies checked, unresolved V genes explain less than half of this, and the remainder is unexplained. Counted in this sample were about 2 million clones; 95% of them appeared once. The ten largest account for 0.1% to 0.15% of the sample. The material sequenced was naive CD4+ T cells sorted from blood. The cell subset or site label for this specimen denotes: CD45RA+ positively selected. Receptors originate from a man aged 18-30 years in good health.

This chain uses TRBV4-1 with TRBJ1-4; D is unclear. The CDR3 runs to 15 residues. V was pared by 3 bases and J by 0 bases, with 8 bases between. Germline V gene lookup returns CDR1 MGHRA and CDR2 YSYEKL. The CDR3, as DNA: TGCGCCAGCAGCCAGCTAGTTGCAACTAATGAAAAACTGTTTTTT. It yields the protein CASSQLVATNEKLFF.

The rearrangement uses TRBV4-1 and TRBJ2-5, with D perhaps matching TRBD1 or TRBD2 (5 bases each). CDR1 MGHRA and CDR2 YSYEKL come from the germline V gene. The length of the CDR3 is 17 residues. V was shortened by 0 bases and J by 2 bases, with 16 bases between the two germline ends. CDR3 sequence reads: CASSQDGMRGVQETQYF. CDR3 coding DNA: TGCGCCAGCAGCCAAGACGGGATGAGGGGTGTTCAAGAGACCCAGTACTTC.

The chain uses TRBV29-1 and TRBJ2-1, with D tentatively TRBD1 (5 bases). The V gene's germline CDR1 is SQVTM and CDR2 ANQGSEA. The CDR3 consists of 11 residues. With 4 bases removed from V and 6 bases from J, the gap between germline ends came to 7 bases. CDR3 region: CSVGQRNEQFF. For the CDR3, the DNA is TGCAGCGTTGGACAGCGCAATGAGCAGTTCTTC.